The present entry profiles one T cell receptor (beta chain) with its context. This CDR3 is built from 11 residues. CDR1 and CDR2 from the germline V gene are DFQATT and SNEGSKA (reference sequence). Trimming removed 6 bases from V and 8 bases from J, with 10 bases in between. This entry is derived from a study of blood T cell repertoires in COVID-19. The wider study: The samples span acute and convalescent COVID-19 from the United States, Italy and Spain. The analysed material was cDNA or gDNA that came from T cells, B-cell-depleted T cells, or PBMCs.

TCRdb's copy holds only in-frame clones and misses some; the assay was immunoSEQ multiplex PCR. Of about 46,000 clones listed, 70% to 90% were seen once; the top ten hold about a sixth. This sequence originates from a human donor in a cohort sampled during active COVID-19. The donor label of this sample is uncertain. The J gene is TRBJ2-2, the V gene TRBV20-1, with D perhaps matching TRBD2 (5 bases). Sequencing was carried out using peripheral blood. The CDR3 is CSALGIGELFF. The DNA for the CDR3 is TGCAGTGCCCTCGGGATTGGGGAGCTGTTTTTT.